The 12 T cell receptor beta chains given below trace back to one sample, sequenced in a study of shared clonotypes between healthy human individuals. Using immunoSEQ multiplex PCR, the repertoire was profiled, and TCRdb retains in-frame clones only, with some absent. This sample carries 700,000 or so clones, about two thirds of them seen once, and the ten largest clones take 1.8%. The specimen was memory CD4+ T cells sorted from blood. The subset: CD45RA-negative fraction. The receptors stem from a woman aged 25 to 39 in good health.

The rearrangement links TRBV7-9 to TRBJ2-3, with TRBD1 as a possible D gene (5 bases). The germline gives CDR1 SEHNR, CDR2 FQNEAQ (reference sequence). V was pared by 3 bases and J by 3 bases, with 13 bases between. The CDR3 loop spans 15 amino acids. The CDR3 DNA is TGTGCCAGCAGCTTCGGGCAGGGTAGTACAGATACGCAGTATTTT. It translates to CASSFGQGSTDTQYF. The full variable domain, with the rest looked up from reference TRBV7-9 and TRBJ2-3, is DTGVSQNPRHKITKRGQNVTFRCDPISEHNRLYWYRQTLGQGPEFLTYFQNEAQLEKSRLLSDRFSAERPKGSFSTLEIQRTEQGDSAMYLCASSFGQGSTDTQYFGPGTRLTVL.

CDR3 sequence: CASSSGGGTREQYF. Written as DNA, the CDR3 is TGTGCCAGCAGCTCGGGGGGAGGAACCCGCGAGCAGTACTTC. The genes are TRBV11-3 and TRBJ2-7, with 7 bases identical to TRBD2. The germline CDR1 and CDR2 sequences are SGHNT and YENEEA. The CDR3 sequence is 14 residues long. The ends lost 4 bases at V and 6 bases at J; junction bases unmatched: 9.

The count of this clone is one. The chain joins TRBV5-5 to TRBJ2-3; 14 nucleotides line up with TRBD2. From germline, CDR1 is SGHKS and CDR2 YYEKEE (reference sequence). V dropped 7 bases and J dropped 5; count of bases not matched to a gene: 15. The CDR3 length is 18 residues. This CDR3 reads CASCHGTSGGAPIDTQYF. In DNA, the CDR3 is TGTGCCAGCTGTCACGGGACTAGCGGGGGAGCCCCTATAGATACGCAGTATTTT.

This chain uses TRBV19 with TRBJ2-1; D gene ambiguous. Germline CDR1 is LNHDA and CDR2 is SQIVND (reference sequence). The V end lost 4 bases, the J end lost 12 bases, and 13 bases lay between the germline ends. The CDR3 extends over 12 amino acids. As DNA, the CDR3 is TGTGCCAGTAGTAAGGCCGAAGGGTCGCAGTTCTTC. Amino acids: CASSKAEGSQFF.

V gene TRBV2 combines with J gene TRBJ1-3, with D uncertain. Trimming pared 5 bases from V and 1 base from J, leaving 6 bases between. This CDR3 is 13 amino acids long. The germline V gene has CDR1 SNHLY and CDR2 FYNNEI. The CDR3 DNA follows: TGTGCCAGCAGTCAAATATCTGGAAACACCATATATTTT. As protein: CASSQISGNTIYF.

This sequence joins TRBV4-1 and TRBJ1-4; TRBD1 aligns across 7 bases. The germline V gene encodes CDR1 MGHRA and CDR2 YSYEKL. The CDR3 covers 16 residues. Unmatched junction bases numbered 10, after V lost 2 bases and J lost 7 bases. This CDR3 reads CASSQISQGGSEKLFF. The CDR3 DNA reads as TGCGCCAGCAGCCAAATTTCTCAGGGGGGGAGTGAAAAACTGTTTTTT.

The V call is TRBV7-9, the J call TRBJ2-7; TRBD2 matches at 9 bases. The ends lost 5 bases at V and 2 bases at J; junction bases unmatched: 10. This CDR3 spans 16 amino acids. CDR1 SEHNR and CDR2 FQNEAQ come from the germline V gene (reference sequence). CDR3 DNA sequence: TGTGCCAGCAGCCCTTCCCTGACTAGCGGCACCTACGAGCAGTACTTC. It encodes CASSPSLTSGTYEQYF.

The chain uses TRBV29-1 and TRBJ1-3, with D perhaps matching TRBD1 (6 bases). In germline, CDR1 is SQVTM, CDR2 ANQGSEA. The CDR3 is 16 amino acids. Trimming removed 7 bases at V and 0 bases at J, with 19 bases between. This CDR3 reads CSAVPVRDNSGNTIYF. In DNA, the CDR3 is TGCAGCGCCGTACCCGTGAGGGACAACTCTGGAAACACCATATATTTT.

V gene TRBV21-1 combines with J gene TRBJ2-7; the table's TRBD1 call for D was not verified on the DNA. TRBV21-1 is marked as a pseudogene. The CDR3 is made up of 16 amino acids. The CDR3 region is CASSNRTGRSSYEQYF. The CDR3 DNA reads TGTGCCAGCAGCAACCGGACAGGAAGAAGCTCCTACGAGCAGTACTTC.

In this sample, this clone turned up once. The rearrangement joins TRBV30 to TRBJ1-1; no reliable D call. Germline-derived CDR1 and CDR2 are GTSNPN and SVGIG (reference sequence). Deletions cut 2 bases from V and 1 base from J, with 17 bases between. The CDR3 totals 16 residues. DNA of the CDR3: TGTGCCTGGAGTAGAGGTCAGGTTCTACGGAACACTGAAGCTTTCTTT. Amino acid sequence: CAWSRGQVLRNTEAFF.

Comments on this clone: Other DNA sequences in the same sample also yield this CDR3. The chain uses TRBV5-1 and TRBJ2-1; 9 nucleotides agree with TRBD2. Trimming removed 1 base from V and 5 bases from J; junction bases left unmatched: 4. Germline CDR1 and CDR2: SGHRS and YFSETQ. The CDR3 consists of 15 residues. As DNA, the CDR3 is TGCGCCAGCAGCTTGTTGGCTAGCGGGAACAATGAGCAGTTCTTC. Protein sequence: CASSLLASGNNEQFF.

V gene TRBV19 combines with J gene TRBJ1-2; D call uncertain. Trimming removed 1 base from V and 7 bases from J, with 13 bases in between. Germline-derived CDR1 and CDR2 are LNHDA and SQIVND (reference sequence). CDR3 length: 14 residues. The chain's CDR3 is CASSIGLDRRGYTF. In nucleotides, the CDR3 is TGTGCCAGTAGTATAGGTCTCGACCGGCGTGGCTACACCTTC.